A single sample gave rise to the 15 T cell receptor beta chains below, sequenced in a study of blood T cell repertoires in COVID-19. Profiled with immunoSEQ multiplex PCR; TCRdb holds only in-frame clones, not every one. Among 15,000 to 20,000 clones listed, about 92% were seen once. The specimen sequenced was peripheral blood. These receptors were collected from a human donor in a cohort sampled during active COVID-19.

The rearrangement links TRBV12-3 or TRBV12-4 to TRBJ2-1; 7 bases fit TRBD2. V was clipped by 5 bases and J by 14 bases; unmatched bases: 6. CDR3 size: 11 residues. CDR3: CASSLLATKFF. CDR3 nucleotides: TGTGCCAGCAGTCTACTAGCGACAAAGTTCTTC.

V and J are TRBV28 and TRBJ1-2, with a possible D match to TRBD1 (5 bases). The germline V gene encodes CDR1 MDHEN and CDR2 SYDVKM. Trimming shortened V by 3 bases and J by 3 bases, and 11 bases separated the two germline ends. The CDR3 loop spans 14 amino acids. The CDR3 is CASSFRGTDYGYTF. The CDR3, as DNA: TGTGCCAGCAGTTTCCGGGGGACGGACTATGGCTACACCTTC.

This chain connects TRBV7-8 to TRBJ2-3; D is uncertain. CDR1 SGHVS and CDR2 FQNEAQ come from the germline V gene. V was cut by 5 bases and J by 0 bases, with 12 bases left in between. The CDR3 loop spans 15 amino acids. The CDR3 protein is CASSPVWASTDTQYF. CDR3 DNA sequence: TGTGCCAGCAGCCCTGTTTGGGCTAGCACAGATACGCAGTATTTT.

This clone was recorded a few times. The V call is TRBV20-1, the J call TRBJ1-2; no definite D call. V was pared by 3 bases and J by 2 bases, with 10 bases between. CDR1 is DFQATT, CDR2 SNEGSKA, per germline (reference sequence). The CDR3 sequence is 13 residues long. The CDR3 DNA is TGCAGTGCTAGTGAGGCAGTCAACTATGGCTACACCTTC. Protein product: CSASEAVNYGYTF.

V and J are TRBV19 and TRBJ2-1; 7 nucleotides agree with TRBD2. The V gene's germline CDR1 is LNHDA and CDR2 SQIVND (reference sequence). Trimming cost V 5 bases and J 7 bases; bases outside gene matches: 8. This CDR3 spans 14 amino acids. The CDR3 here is CASSVVGGVNEQFF. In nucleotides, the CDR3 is TGTGCCAGTAGTGTTGTGGGAGGGGTGAATGAGCAGTTCTTC. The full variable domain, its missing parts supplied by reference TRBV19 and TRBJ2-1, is DGGITQSPKYLFRKEGQNVTLSCEQNLNHDAMYWYRQDPGQGLRLIYYSQIVNDFQKGDIAEGYSVSREKKESFPLTVTSAQKNPTAFYLCASSVVGGVNEQFFGPGTRLTVL.

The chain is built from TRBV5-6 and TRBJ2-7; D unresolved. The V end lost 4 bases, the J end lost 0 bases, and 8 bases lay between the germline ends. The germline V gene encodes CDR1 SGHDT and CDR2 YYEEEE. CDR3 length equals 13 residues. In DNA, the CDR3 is TGTGCCAGCAGCGACTTGCGCTCCTACGAGCAGTACTTC. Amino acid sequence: CASSDLRSYEQYF.

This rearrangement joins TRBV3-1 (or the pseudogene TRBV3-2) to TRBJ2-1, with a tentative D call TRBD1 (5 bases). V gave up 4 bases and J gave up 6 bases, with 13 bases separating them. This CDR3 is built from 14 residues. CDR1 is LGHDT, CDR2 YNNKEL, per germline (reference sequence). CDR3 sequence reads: CASSLSTGPNEQFF. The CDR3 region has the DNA TGTGCCAGCAGCCTATCCACAGGTCCCAATGAGCAGTTCTTC.

CDR3 DNA sequence: TGTGCCAGCAGTCTACTGTCACCGGGACAGGGAATCTACGAGCAGTACTTC. Amino acids: CASSLLSPGQGIYEQYF. V usage is TRBV27 and J usage is TRBJ2-7; 9 positions match TRBD1. Germline CDR1 reads MNHEY; CDR2 reads SMNVEV (reference sequence). This CDR3 is 17 amino acids long. The V segment lost 5 bases and the J segment 3 bases; nucleotides outside the gene matches: 14.

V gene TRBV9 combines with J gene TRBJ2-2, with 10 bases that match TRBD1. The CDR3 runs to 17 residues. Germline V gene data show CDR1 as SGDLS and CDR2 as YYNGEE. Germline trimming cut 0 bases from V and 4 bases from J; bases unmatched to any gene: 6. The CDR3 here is CASSVADRGHRTGELFF. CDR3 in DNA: TGTGCCAGCAGCGTAGCTGACAGGGGGCATCGCACCGGGGAGCTGTTTTTT. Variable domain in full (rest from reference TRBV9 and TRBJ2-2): DSGVTQTPKHLITATGQRVTLRCSPRSGDLSVYWYQQSLDQGLQFLIQYYNGEERAKGNILERFSAQQFPDLHSELNLSSLELGDSALYFCASSVADRGHRTGELFFGEGSRLTVL.

CDR3 coding DNA: TGTGCCAGCAGCTTGGGGGGGGGCTCAACCTACGAGCAGTACTTC. It is translated as CASSLGGGSTYEQYF. The chain uses TRBV5-4 and TRBJ2-7; D may be TRBD2 (7 bases). Germline V CDR1 and CDR2: SGHNT, YYREEE (reference sequence). V was trimmed by 0 bases and J by 2 bases, leaving 12 bases between them. The CDR3 extends over 15 amino acids.

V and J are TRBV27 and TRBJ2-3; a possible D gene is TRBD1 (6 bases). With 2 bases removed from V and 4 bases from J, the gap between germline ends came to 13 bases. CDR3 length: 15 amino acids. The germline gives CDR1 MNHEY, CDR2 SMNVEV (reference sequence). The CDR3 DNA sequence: TGTGCCAGCAGTTTAGGGGCAGGGGCATCAGATACGCAGTATTTT. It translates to CASSLGAGASDTQYF.

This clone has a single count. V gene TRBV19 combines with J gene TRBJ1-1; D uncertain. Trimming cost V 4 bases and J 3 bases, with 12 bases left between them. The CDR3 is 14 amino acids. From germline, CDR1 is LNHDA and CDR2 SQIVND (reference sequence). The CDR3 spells CASSTAGSYTEAFF. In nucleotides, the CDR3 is TGTGCCAGTAGTACGGCGGGAAGCTACACTGAAGCTTTCTTT. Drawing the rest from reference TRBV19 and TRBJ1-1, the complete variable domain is DGGITQSPKYLFRKEGQNVTLSCEQNLNHDAMYWYRQDPGQGLRLIYYSQIVNDFQKGDIAEGYSVSREKKESFPLTVTSAQKNPTAFYLCASSTAGSYTEAFFGQGTRLTVV.

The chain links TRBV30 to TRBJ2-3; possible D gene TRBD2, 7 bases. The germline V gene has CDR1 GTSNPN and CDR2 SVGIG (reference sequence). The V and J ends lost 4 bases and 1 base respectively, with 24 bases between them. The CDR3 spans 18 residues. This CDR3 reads CAWNWGGPMAPGTDTQYF. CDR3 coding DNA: TGTGCCTGGAATTGGGGGGGCCCCATGGCCCCCGGCACAGATACGCAGTATTTT.

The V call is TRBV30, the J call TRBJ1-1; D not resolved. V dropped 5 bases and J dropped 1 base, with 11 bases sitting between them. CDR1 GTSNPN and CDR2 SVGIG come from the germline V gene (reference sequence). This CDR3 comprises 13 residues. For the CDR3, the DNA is TGTGCCTGGGAAGACTCCCCGAACACTGAAGCTTTCTTT. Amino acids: CAWEDSPNTEAFF.

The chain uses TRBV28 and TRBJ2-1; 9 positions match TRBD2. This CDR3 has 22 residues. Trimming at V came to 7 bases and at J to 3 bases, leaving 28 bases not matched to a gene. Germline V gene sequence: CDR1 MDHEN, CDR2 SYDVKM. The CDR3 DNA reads TGTGCCAGCATCCTCGCGCCCCACCGGGATGCAGCGGGGGGTTGGGGCTACAATGAGCAGTTCTTC. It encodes CASILAPHRDAAGGWGYNEQFF.